Sequencing of this T cell receptor beta chain was carried out in a study of cytomegalovirus exposure and HLA in healthy donors. Across the whole study: Counted in an early data release were some 81 million unique TCRs from HLA-typed donors. Findings of the study overall: At a 0.05 false discovery rate, a later analysis found roughly 17,000 TCR beta sequences to be associated with HLA alleles. In an earlier analysis, productive rearrangement rates for most beta V segments clustered near 87% or 30%. Apparent HLA restriction characterized most CMV-associated TCR beta chains in a later analysis.

CDR1 MDHEN and CDR2 SYDVKM come from the germline V gene. CDR3 length: 17 residues. V lost 3 bases to trimming and J lost 2 bases; unmatched junction nucleotides: 7. A few counts support this clone. The antigen remains undetermined. PCR employed 60 Vbeta and 13 Jbeta primers. The table came from immunoSEQ multiplex PCR; TCRdb's copy has only in-frame clones and leaves some out. Of about 140,000 clones listed, under 80% are singletons. The TCR was taken from a woman aged 45 to 65 in good health and CMV-seropositive. The sample comprised PBMCs. This chain connects TRBV28 to TRBJ2-3; TRBD2 agrees at 11 bases. The CDR3 reads CASSFPLAGVSTDTQYF. The CDR3 bases are TGTGCCAGCAGTTTCCCACTAGCGGGGGTCTCCACAGATACGCAGTATTTT.